This T cell receptor (beta chain) was obtained from a study of cytomegalovirus exposure and HLA in healthy donors. Study in general: It was reported in a later analysis that the 100 to 150 validation repertoires used the same platform as the approximately 650 first-cohort repertoires. Study-wide points: The study labeled roughly 160 TCR beta chains cytomegalovirus-associated. In vitro work confirmed that three CMV-associated chains recognize CMV antigens.

The V end was cut by 2 bases, the J end by 4 bases, with 12 bases between. CDR3 size: 15 residues. From germline, CDR1 is SGHVS and CDR2 FNYEAQ. The donors belonged to the approximately 120-subject validation cohort, separate from the approximately 700-subject first cohort. Sequenced by immunoSEQ multiplex PCR; TCRdb stores in-frame clones only, minus some. The repertoire consists of 150,000 to 200,000 clones, with roughly nine tenths occurring once and the leading ten covering 5% to 7%. Of note for this clone: What it binds is unknown.

Source material: PBMCs. The V call is TRBV7-6, the J call TRBJ1-3; D is ambiguous. This sequence originates from a young woman in good health and CMV-seronegative. CDR3 region: CASSLRGADGNTIYF. CDR3 sequence (DNA): TGTGCCAGCAGCTTACGGGGAGCGGACGGAAACACCATATATTTT.